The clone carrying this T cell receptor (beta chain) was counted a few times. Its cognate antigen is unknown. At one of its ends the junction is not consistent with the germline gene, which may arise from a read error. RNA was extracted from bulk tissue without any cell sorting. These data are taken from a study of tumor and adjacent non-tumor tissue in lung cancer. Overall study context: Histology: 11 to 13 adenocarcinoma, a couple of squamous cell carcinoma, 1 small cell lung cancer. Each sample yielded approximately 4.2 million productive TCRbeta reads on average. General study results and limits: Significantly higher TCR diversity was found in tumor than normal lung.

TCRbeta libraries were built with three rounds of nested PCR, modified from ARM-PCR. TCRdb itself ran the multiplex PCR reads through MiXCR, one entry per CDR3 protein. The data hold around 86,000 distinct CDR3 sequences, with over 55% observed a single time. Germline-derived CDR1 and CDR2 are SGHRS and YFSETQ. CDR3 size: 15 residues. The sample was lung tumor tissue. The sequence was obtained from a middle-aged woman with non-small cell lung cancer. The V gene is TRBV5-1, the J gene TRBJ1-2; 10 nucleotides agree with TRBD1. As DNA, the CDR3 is TGCACCAGCAGCGTGACAGGGGGCGCAGACTATGGCTACACCTTC. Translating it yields CTSSVTGGADYGYTF.